A selection of T cell receptor beta chains follows, all from one sample in a study of early stage breast cancer tumors. Only in-frame clones appear in the TCRdb table, and some are missing; sequencing was by immunoSEQ multiplex PCR. The sample includes about 69,000 clones, roughly 80% seen only once; the top ten take 4.7%. Sample: blood. These receptors originate from a person aged 40 to 49 with breast cancer. CDR3s include the opening cysteine and the closing phenylalanine or tryptophan. A D gene is named only where the DNA matches it firmly. A clone size is listed for some rows: how often the clone was seen (once, few, many), or a class if it is expanded.

V gene,D gene,clone size,J gene,CDR3 DNA,CDR3 protein
TRBV6-1,TRBD1,.,TRBJ1-5,TGTGCCAGCAGTGAAGGAACAGGGGGCCAGGGGCCCCAGCATTTT,CASSEGTGGQGPQHF
TRBV27,.,.,TRBJ1-1,TGTGCCAGCAGGCTAGGGTGGAACACTGAAGCTTTCTTT,CASRLGWNTEAFF
TRBV28,.,.,TRBJ2-5,TGTGCCAGCAGCGAGGGGCCAGAAGAGACCCAGTACTTC,CASSEGPEETQYF
TRBV9,.,.,TRBJ2-3,TGTGCCAGCAGCGTAGCCGCAGATACGCAGTATTTT,CASSVAADTQYF
TRBV9,.,.,TRBJ2-2,TGTGCCAGCAGCGTAGGTGTGGCGAACACCGGGGAGCTGTTTTTT,CASSVGVANTGELFF
TRBV28,TRBD1,.,TRBJ2-7,TGTGCCAGCAGTTTTAGGACAGGGGGCCTCTACGAGCAGTACTTC,CASSFRTGGLYEQYF
TRBV18,.,.,TRBJ2-2,TGTGCCAGCTCACCATCGGACACGACCGTGAACACCGGGGAGCTGTTTTTT,CASSPSDTTVNTGELFF
TRBV29-1,.,.,TRBJ2-1,TGCAGCGGCTCGACAGGCCTTGCTTACAATGAGCAGTTCTTC,CSGSTGLAYNEQFF
TRBV7-3,.,.,TRBJ2-1,TGTGCCAGCAGCCAAATTAGCGGCCCCTACAATGAGCAGTTCTTC,CASSQISGPYNEQFF
TRBV28,.,.,TRBJ1-2,TGTGCCAGCAGGGGGGGCTTGGGCTACTATGGCTACACCTTC,CASRGGLGYYGYTF
TRBV5-1,TRBD2,.,TRBJ2-3,TGCGCCAGCAAATGGGCGGGAGGAGGCACAGATACGCAGTATTTT,CASKWAGGGTDTQYF
TRBV6-5,.,.,TRBJ2-7,TGTGCCAGCACGGGTAGGACAGCTACCTACGAGCAGTACTTC,CASTGRTATYEQYF
TRBV15,.,.,TRBJ2-1,TGTGCCACCAGCTCCCCCGGGTCCCCCAGGGTCTTC,CATSSPGSPRVF
TRBV30,.,.,TRBJ1-1,TGTGCCTGGAGTGTATTGGGAAGGAACACTGAAGCTTTCTTT,CAWSVLGRNTEAFF
TRBV18,.,.,TRBJ2-7,TGTGCCAGCTCAGTTACGGGATTCGAGCAGTACTTC,CASSVTGFEQYF
TRBV27,TRBD2,.,TRBJ2-2,TGTGCCAGCAGTCGACTAGCGGGAAGAACCGGGGAGCTGTTTTTT,CASSRLAGRTGELFF
TRBV15,.,.,TRBJ1-2,TGTGCCACCAGCAGAGATCAGGATGGCTACACCTTC,CATSRDQDGYTF
TRBV19,.,.,TRBJ1-5,TGTGCCAGTTCTGAGGGGAGGATCTTCAATCAGCCCCAGCATTTT,CASSEGRIFNQPQHF
TRBV5-1,.,.,TRBJ2-1,TGCGCCAGCAAGGAGGGAGAATCATACAATGAGCAGTTCTTC,CASKEGESYNEQFF
TRBV7-8,TRBD1,.,TRBJ1-2,TGTGCCAGCAGCTTAGAAAGGGCCGGGACAGGGGTTATCCATGGCTACACCTTC,CASSLERAGTGVIHGYTF
TRBV6-5,TRBD2,.,TRBJ2-1,TGTGCCAGCAGTTCTCTGACTAGCGGGACTTTCAATGAGCAGTTCTTC,CASSSLTSGTFNEQFF
TRBV6-1,TRBD2,.,TRBJ2-3,TGTGCCAGCAGGCGGACTAGCGGGGTCACAGATACGCAGTATTTT,CASRRTSGVTDTQYF
TRBV7-6,TRBD1,.,TRBJ2-1,TGTGCCAGCAGCTCCCGGACAGGGGAGAATGAGCAGTTCTTC,CASSSRTGENEQFF
TRBV28,.,.,TRBJ1-2,TGTGCCAGCAGTTTGGGTCATGGCTACACCTTC,CASSLGHGYTF
TRBV28,.,.,TRBJ1-2,TGTGCCAGCAGTTTACAGGCAGCCACCGAGGGCATCTATGGCTACACCTTC,CASSLQAATEGIYGYTF
TRBV9,.,.,TRBJ2-3,TGTGCCAGCAGCCCCCCCAGCACAGATACGCAGTATTTT,CASSPPSTDTQYF
TRBV10-3,.,.,TRBJ2-5,TGTGCCATCAGTGATGGACCTCGCCGGGAGAAAGAGACCCAGTACTTC,CAISDGPRREKETQYF
TRBV6-6,.,.,TRBJ2-1,TGTGCCAGCAGTTACTCGATAGTGGGAGGCTATGAGCAGTTCTTC,CASSYSIVGGYEQFF
TRBV16,TRBD1,.,TRBJ1-2,TGTGCCAGCAGCCAGGGACAGGATTATGGCTACACCTTC,CASSQGQDYGYTF
TRBV29-1,TRBD2,.,TRBJ2-1,TGCAGCGTTGCAGGGACTAGCGGGCGAAGCTCCTACAATGAGCAGTTCTTC,CSVAGTSGRSSYNEQFF
TRBV11-2,.,.,TRBJ2-7,TGTGCCAGCAGCTCTACAGGGTCGGGCTACGAGCAGTACTTC,CASSSTGSGYEQYF
TRBV6-6,TRBD1,few,TRBJ1-1,TGTGCCAGCATCTTATTGGGTGGACAGGACAACACTGAAGCTTTCTTT,CASILLGGQDNTEAFF
TRBV18,.,.,TRBJ2-3,TGTGCCAGCTCACCACAAGCGACTAGCACAGATACGCAGTATTTT,CASSPQATSTDTQYF
TRBV7-8,TRBD1,.,TRBJ2-7,TGTGCCAGCGGGACAGGAGCACTCTACGAGCAGTACTTC,CASGTGALYEQYF
TRBV7-3,.,.,TRBJ2-7,TGTGCCAGCAGCTTATCCCCAGGGCCCTACGAGCAGTACTTC,CASSLSPGPYEQYF
TRBV7-3,.,few,TRBJ1-1,TGTGCCAGCAGCTTAATGCCAGGGTCGAACACTGAAGCTTTCTTT,CASSLMPGSNTEAFF
TRBV2,.,few,TRBJ1-2,TGTGCCAGCAGTGAAGTCGGAGGGAATGGCTACACCTTC,CASSEVGGNGYTF
TRBV28,TRBD1,.,TRBJ1-5,TGTGCCAGCGGGGGACAGGGAGACAATCAGCCCCAGCATTTT,CASGGQGDNQPQHF
TRBV5-8,.,.,TRBJ1-5,TGTGCCAGCAGCTTGGTTAGGGGCAATCAGCCCCAGCATTTT,CASSLVRGNQPQHF
TRBV6-5,.,once,TRBJ2-1,TGTGCCAGCAGTTCTCGCGTGGGACTTCCTTCGGATGAGCAGTTCTTC,CASSSRVGLPSDEQFF
TRBV10-3,.,.,TRBJ2-7,TGTGCCATCAGAGCAGGACAGACCGCCTACGAGCAGTACTTC,CAIRAGQTAYEQYF